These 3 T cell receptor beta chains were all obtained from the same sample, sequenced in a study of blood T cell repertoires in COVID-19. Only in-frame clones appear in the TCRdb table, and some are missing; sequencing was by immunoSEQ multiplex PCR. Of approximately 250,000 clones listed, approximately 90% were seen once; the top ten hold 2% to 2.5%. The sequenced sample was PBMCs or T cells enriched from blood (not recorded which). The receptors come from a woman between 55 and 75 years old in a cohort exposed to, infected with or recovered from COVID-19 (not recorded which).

CDR3 loop: CASSEWYRVTEAFF. Here the CDR3 DNA reads TGTGCCAGCAGTGAATGGTACAGGGTCACTGAAGCTTTCTTT. This sequence joins TRBV2 and TRBJ1-1; maybe TRBD1 (6 bases). V shed 2 bases and J shed 4 bases, with 11 bases lying between them. Germline V gene lookup returns CDR1 SNHLY and CDR2 FYNNEI. This CDR3 comprises 14 residues. The complete variable domain, with remaining parts taken from reference TRBV2 and TRBJ1-1, reads EPEVTQTPSHQVTQMGQEVILRCVPISNHLYFYWYRQILGQKVEFLVSFYNNEISEKSEIFDDQFSVERPDGSNFTLKIRSTKLEDSAMYFCASSEWYRVTEAFFGQGTRLTVV.

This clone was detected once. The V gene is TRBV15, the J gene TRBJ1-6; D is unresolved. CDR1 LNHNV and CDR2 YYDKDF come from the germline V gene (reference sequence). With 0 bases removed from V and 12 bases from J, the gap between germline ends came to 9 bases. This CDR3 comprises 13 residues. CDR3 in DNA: TGTGCCACCAGCAGAGAAGCGGGGAAACCCCTCCACTTT. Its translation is CATSREAGKPLHF.

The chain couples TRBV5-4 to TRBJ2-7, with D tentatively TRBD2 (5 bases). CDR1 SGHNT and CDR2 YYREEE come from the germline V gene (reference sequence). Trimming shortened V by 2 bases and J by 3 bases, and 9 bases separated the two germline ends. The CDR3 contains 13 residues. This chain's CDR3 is CASSLVGLYEQYF. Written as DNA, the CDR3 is TGTGCCAGCAGCTTAGTTGGACTCTACGAGCAGTACTTC. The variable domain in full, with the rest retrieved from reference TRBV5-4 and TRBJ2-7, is ETGVTQSPTHLIKTRGQQVTLRCSSQSGHNTVSWYQQALGQGPQFIFQYYREEENGRGNFPPRFSGLQFPNYSSELNVNALELDDSALYLCASSLVGLYEQYFGPGTRLTVT.